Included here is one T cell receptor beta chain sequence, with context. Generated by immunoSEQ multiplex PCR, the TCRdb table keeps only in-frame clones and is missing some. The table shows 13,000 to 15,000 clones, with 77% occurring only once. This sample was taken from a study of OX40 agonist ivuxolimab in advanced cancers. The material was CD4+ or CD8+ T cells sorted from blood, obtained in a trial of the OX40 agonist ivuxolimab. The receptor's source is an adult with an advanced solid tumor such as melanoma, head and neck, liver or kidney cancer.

The CDR3 sequence: CASSSTGGGGYGYTF. CDR3 in DNA: TGTGCCAGTAGTTCAACAGGGGGCGGAGGCTATGGCTACACCTTC. The chain carries TRBV19 and TRBJ1-2; 9 bases are shared with TRBD1. The CDR3 runs 15 residues. V lost 5 bases to trimming and J lost 4 bases; unmatched junction nucleotides: 8. The germline gives CDR1 LNHDA, CDR2 SQIVND (reference sequence).